These 10 T cell receptor beta chains were sequenced from one sample in a study of cytomegalovirus exposure and HLA in healthy donors. PCR was performed using 60 Vbeta and 13 Jbeta primers. Some clones are missing from TCRdb's copy, which holds only in-frame ones; the method was immunoSEQ multiplex PCR. The sample shows some 110,000 clones, 70% to 80% of them seen only once. The sequencing sample was made of PBMCs. The receptors originated from a man in his fifties in good health and CMV-seropositive.

The chain joins TRBV29-1 to TRBJ2-7; 9 bases agree with TRBD1. Germline values: CDR1 SQVTM, CDR2 ANQGSEA. J lost 5 bases, V lost 4 bases, and 9 bases had no gene match. The CDR3 runs to 14 residues. The CDR3 region has the DNA TGCAGCGTTGCAGGACAGGGGCCCCTCGACGAGCAGTACTTC. Its protein product is CSVAGQGPLDEQYF.

The chain recombines TRBV11-2 with TRBJ2-1, with 9 bases fitting TRBD2. CDR3 length: 16 amino acids. CDR1 and CDR2 (germline): SGHAT, FQNNGV. Trimming removed 1 base from V and 3 bases from J; junction bases left unmatched: 4. CDR3 bases: TGTGCCAGCAGCTTAGCCGGGACTAGCAGCTACAATGAGCAGTTCTTC. This translates into CASSLAGTSSYNEQFF.

In nucleotides, the CDR3 is TGTGCCAGCCGCCGGGACAGGGTCTATGGCTACACCTTC. Translated: CASRRDRVYGYTF. This chain links TRBV28 with TRBJ1-2, with 9 bases that match TRBD1. Trimming removed 8 bases from V and 4 bases from J; junction bases left unmatched: 5. The germline CDR1 and CDR2 sequences are MDHEN and SYDVKM. The CDR3 runs 13 residues.

The V and J genes are TRBV10-3 and TRBJ1-2; perhaps TRBD1 as D (6 bases). This CDR3 contains 13 residues. Looked up from germline, CDR1 is ENHRY and CDR2 is SYGVKD. The ends were cut back, 5 bases at V and 4 bases at J, with 11 bases in the middle. CDR3 nucleotides: TGTGCCATCAGTCCGGAACAGGGCTATGGCTACACCTTC. Translated, it gives CAISPEQGYGYTF.

This chain uses TRBV19 with TRBJ2-5, with 8 nucleotides matching TRBD2. This CDR3 comprises 16 residues. The germline CDR1 and CDR2 sequences are LNHDA and SQIVND (reference sequence). After removal of 0 bases from V and 3 bases from J, the junction contained 6 bases not matched to a gene. The CDR3 sequence is CASSIEGAGEEETQYF. CDR3 DNA sequence: TGTGCCAGTAGTATAGAGGGAGCGGGAGAGGAAGAGACCCAGTACTTC.

The chain is built from TRBV5-1 and TRBJ2-5, with 8 bases identical to TRBD2. The J call may be incorrect, as the DNA end agrees better with TRBJ2-7. CDR1 and CDR2 from the germline V gene are SGHRS and YFSETQ. The CDR3 runs 18 residues. The CDR3 reads CASSLGKGTRKALYEQYF. For the CDR3, the DNA is TGCGCCAGCAGCCTGGGCAAGGGGACTAGAAAGGCTCTGTACGAGCAGTACTTC.

This clone was seen only a few times. This chain uses TRBV19 with TRBJ1-1; maybe TRBD1 (5 bases). The CDR3 has 13 residues. CDR1 is LNHDA and CDR2 is SQIVND in the germline V gene (reference sequence). V was shortened by 8 bases and J by 0 bases, with 10 bases between the two germline ends. The CDR3 loop is CASRQGMNTEAFF. The CDR3 DNA follows: TGTGCCAGTCGCCAGGGAATGAACACTGAAGCTTTCTTT. Supplemented by reference TRBV19 and TRBJ1-1, the full variable domain reads DGGITQSPKYLFRKEGQNVTLSCEQNLNHDAMYWYRQDPGQGLRLIYYSQIVNDFQKGDIAEGYSVSREKKESFPLTVTSAQKNPTAFYLCASRQGMNTEAFFGQGTRLTVV.

The chain combines TRBV11-2 with TRBJ1-3; 7 nucleotides align to TRBD1. CDR1 SGHAT and CDR2 FQNNGV come from the germline V gene. The trim removed 5 bases at V and 2 bases at J, leaving 6 bases unmatched. This CDR3 has 15 residues. In nucleotides, the CDR3 is TGTGCCAGCAGCGTACGACAGGGCGCTGGAAACACCATATATTTT. Its translation: CASSVRQGAGNTIYF.

This rearrangement joins TRBV6-5 to TRBJ2-3, with 10 bases aligning to TRBD2. CDR1 MNHEY and CDR2 SVGAGI come from the germline V gene. V was clipped by 5 bases and J by 10 bases; unmatched bases: 12. CDR3 size: 15 residues. CDR3 sequence (DNA): TGTGCCAGCAGTAGGGGGGGAGCGGGGGGGACGGCGCAGTATTTT. Protein product: CASSRGGAGGTAQYF.

The chain employs TRBV5-1 and TRBJ2-5, with D possibly being TRBD2 (5 bases). The end of the DNA is better explained by TRBJ2-7, so the J call may be wrong. The germline V gene has CDR1 SGHRS and CDR2 YFSETQ. CDR3 size: 13 residues. This CDR3 reads CASSREMAYEQYF. The DNA of the CDR3 is TGCGCCAGCAGCAGGGAGATGGCCTACGAGCAGTACTTC.